This is a list of T cell receptor beta chains from one sample in a study of blood T cell repertoires in COVID-19. TCRdb keeps only in-frame clones here, not all; method: immunoSEQ multiplex PCR. The data contain more than 100,000 clones, approximately 87% of them seen just once; the ten biggest clones take up around 2.1%. Sequencing was carried out using peripheral blood. The receptors shown here come from a man aged 70-80 years with active COVID-19. Both conserved end residues are part of each CDR3. The order of the fields is clone size, D gene, V gene, CDR3 length, J gene, CDR3 DNA, CDR3 protein. The D gene is left open where the match is weak. Size tells how often a clone was seen (once, few, many) or the class of an expanded clone, and some rows leave it out.

few,.,TRBV27,14,TRBJ1-1,TGTGCCAGCAGTTTAAGACAGTGGAACACTGAAGCTTTCTTT,CASSLRQWNTEAFF
.,.,TRBV28,13,TRBJ2-7,TGTGCCAGCAGTTTAAGGGGGGGCTACGAGCAGTACTTC,CASSLRGGYEQYF
.,.,TRBV5-6,15,TRBJ2-7,TGTGCCAGCAGCTGGGGGGTGGCAGGGGGATACGAGCAGTACTTC,CASSWGVAGGYEQYF
.,TRBD1,TRBV19,15,TRBJ1-5,TGTGCCAGTAGTTTAGACAGGGGTAGCAATCAGCCCCAGCATTTT,CASSLDRGSNQPQHF
.,TRBD2,TRBV24-1,15,TRBJ2-2,TGTGCCACCAGTGATCCTAGCGGGAGTTCCGGGGAGCTGTTTTTT,CATSDPSGSSGELFF
.,.,TRBV7-9,12,TRBJ2-7,TGTGCCAGCAGCTTAGATATCTACGAGCAGTACTTC,CASSLDIYEQYF
.,.,TRBV7-2,13,TRBJ1-1,TGTGCCAGCAGCTTTCTAGCGAACACTGAAGCTTTCTTT,CASSFLANTEAFF
.,.,TRBV28,15,TRBJ2-2,TGTGCCAGCAGTCCATTCAGTGGGAACACCGGGGAGCTGTTTTTT,CASSPFSGNTGELFF
.,.,TRBV5-1,15,TRBJ1-1,TGCGCCAGCAAAGATGGGGGCCAGACGGACACTGAAGCTTTCTTT,CASKDGGQTDTEAFF
.,.,TRBV6-1,18,TRBJ1-1,TGTGCCAGCAGTGGGGCCTTTGGGGGGGCGCTTGGGTCCCCTGAAGCTTTCTTT,CASSGAFGGALGSPEAFF
.,.,TRBV7-9,11,TRBJ2-1,TGTGCCAGCAGCTTACTGAATGAGCAGTTCTTC,CASSLLNEQFF
.,.,TRBV6-5,14,TRBJ1-5,TGTGCCAGCAGCCCGGACAGTTATAATCAGCCCCAGCATTTT,CASSPDSYNQPQHF
.,.,TRBV2,13,TRBJ1-5,TGTGCCAGCAGTGCCCAGGGGAATCAGCCCCAGCATTTT,CASSAQGNQPQHF
once,.,TRBV29-1,11,TRBJ2-7,TGCAGCGTTGGACACCTCTACGAGCAGTACTTC,CSVGHLYEQYF
.,.,TRBV19,18,TRBJ2-7,TGTGCCAGTAGTATAGCTGGGAGACGGGGATTAGGAGCCTACGAGCAGTACTTC,CASSIAGRRGLGAYEQYF
.,.,TRBV5-5,16,TRBJ1-2,TGTGCCAGCAGCTTGGGTCCGGCAGGGACTAACTATGGCTACACCTTC,CASSLGPAGTNYGYTF
.,TRBD1,TRBV5-1,15,TRBJ2-7,TGCGCCAGCAGCTTGGGACAGGGCCCCTCGAGAGAGCAGTACTTC,CASSLGQGPSREQYF
.,TRBD2,TRBV6-4,15,TRBJ2-1,TGTGCCAGCAGTGAGGGGACTAGCGGGGGGAATGAGCAGTTCTTC,CASSEGTSGGNEQFF
.,.,TRBV19,16,TRBJ2-1,TGTGCCAGTAGTTTCTCCCGGACTAATACGCACAATGAGCAGTTCTTC,CASSFSRTNTHNEQFF
.,.,TRBV10-3,15,TRBJ1-5,TGTGCCATCAGTGAGGAGACAGGAGGTAATCAGCCCCAGCATTTT,CAISEETGGNQPQHF
once,TRBD2,TRBV7-9,15,TRBJ2-1,TGTGCCAGCAGCCGAGGACTAGCGGGAGTAGGTGAGCAGTTCTTC,CASSRGLAGVGEQFF
.,TRBD2,TRBV5-1,16,TRBJ2-3,TGCGCCAGCAGCTTGGTGGGACTAGCGGGCCCAGATACGCAGTATTTT,CASSLVGLAGPDTQYF
once,.,TRBV7-9,19,TRBJ2-3,TGTGCCAGCAGCCCCAAACCCCAATACGGGGGAGCGAGCACAGATACGCAGTATTTT,CASSPKPQYGGASTDTQYF
.,TRBD2,TRBV30,11,TRBJ2-7,TGTGCCCGAGGGAGGGACCACGAGCAGTACTTC,CARGRDHEQYF
few,TRBD1,TRBV30,12,TRBJ2-7,TGTGCCTGGAGGGGGACAGGAAACGAGCAGTACTTC,CAWRGTGNEQYF
.,TRBD2,TRBV24-1,21,TRBJ2-1,TGTGCCACCAGTGATTCCCGACCCGGGACTAGCGGGAGAGAATCCTACAATGAGCAGTTCTTC,CATSDSRPGTSGRESYNEQFF
.,.,TRBV7-3,13,TRBJ2-7,TGTGCCAGCAGCCCCTCCGGGAGAGACGAGCAGTACTTC,CASSPSGRDEQYF
once,.,TRBV9,15,TRBJ2-1,TGTGCCAGCAGCGTAGAAGATAGCTCCTACAATGAGCAGTTCTTC,CASSVEDSSYNEQFF
once,TRBD2,TRBV7-9,15,TRBJ2-1,TGTGCCAGCAGCTTATCAGCGGGAGGGCCGCTTGAGCAGTTCTTC,CASSLSAGGPLEQFF
.,TRBD1,TRBV9,15,TRBJ1-3,TGTGCCAGCAGCGTAGAGCGGACAGGAGTAAACACCATATATTTT,CASSVERTGVNTIYF
.,TRBD2,TRBV6-5,14,TRBJ2-7,TGTGCCAGCAGTCGCCCGGGGGGAGTATACGAGCAGTACTTC,CASSRPGGVYEQYF
.,TRBD1,TRBV11-2,16,TRBJ2-1,TGTGCCAGCAGAATACTCCGGGACAGGGGCTACAATGAGCAGTTCTTC,CASRILRDRGYNEQFF
.,TRBD1,TRBV28,15,TRBJ2-1,TGTGCCAGCAGTACGCCGGGACAGGGAACGAATGAGCAGTTCTTC,CASSTPGQGTNEQFF
.,.,TRBV4-3,16,TRBJ2-5,TGCGCCAGCAGCCTGTCTTTGGGGACGGGGGAGGAGACCCAGTACTTC,CASSLSLGTGEETQYF
.,.,TRBV2,15,TRBJ2-5,TGTGCCAGCAGTGAAGCGGCAGGGCCCAGGGGGGCCCAGTACTTC,CASSEAAGPRGAQYF
.,TRBD1,TRBV2,15,TRBJ1-1,TGTGCCAGAACCTTTTCGACAGGGTCGATGACTGAAGCTTTCTTT,CARTFSTGSMTEAFF
.,TRBD2,TRBV27,16,TRBJ2-1,TGTGCCAGCAGTTCACTAGCGGTTCCCTCCTACAATGAGCAGTTCTTC,CASSSLAVPSYNEQFF
.,.,TRBV29-1,15,TRBJ2-2,TGCAGCGTTGAAAGTTCGGGTTCGAACACCGGGGAGCTGTTTTTT,CSVESSGSNTGELFF
once,TRBD1,TRBV15,16,TRBJ2-2,TGTGCCACCAGCAGAAGGAACAGGGGGCATGGCGGGGAGCTGTTTTTT,CATSRRNRGHGGELFF
.,.,TRBV28,12,TRBJ2-7,TGTGCCAGCAGTCCACTAGTCTACGAGCAGTACTTC,CASSPLVYEQYF
.,TRBD1,TRBV2,16,TRBJ2-1,TGTGCCAGCAGAGCAACAGGGGACGCATTTGTAGATGAGCAGTTCTTC,CASRATGDAFVDEQFF
.,TRBD2,TRBV6-5,14,TRBJ2-2,TGTGCCAGCAGCTTAGCGGGAGGCACCGGGGAGCTGTTTTTT,CASSLAGGTGELFF
.,TRBD2,TRBV7-9,17,TRBJ2-1,TGTGCCAGCAGCCTGGGACTAGGAACGGTGTCCTACAATGAGCAGTTCTTC,CASSLGLGTVSYNEQFF
.,TRBD1,TRBV28,13,TRBJ2-7,TGTGCCAGCCAACGACAGGGGATTTACGAGCAGTACTTC,CASQRQGIYEQYF
.,.,TRBV7-9,14,TRBJ1-1,TGTGCCAGCAGCACTCAGGGGCGAAACACTGAAGCTTTCTTT,CASSTQGRNTEAFF
.,.,TRBV28,18,TRBJ2-4,TGTGCCAGCAGCCTACTATCGGGTAATTCACTAGCCAAAAACATTCAGTACTTC,CASSLLSGNSLAKNIQYF
.,TRBD2,TRBV24-1,17,TRBJ2-4,TGTGCCACCAGTGGCAACAAATCAGCGGGAGCGGAAAACATTCAGTACTTC,CATSGNKSAGAENIQYF
once,TRBD2,TRBV6-5,15,TRBJ2-1,TGTGCCAGCATCCCAGGGCGGGAGAGGTACAATGAGCAGTTCTTC,CASIPGRERYNEQFF
.,TRBD2,TRBV6-2/TRBV6-3,15,TRBJ2-3,TGTGCCAGCAGCCAACTAGCGGTTAGCACAGATACGCAGTATTTT,CASSQLAVSTDTQYF
.,TRBD1,TRBV28,16,TRBJ1-1,TGTGCCAGCAGTTTAATGGGACAGGGTCCTAACACTGAAGCTTTCTTT,CASSLMGQGPNTEAFF
.,TRBD1,TRBV6-5,14,TRBJ2-7,TGTGCCAGCAGACCCGGGACAGGGTTTTTGGAGCAGTACTTC,CASRPGTGFLEQYF
.,TRBD2,TRBV7-8,13,TRBJ2-7,TGTGCCAGCCAACTAGCGGGAGGCTACGAGCAGTACTTC,CASQLAGGYEQYF
.,.,TRBV5-4,14,TRBJ2-5,TGTGCCAGCAGCTTGGGTTCGGAGGTGGAGACCCAGTACTTC,CASSLGSEVETQYF
few,.,TRBV14,21,TRBJ2-1,TGTGCCAGCAGCCCGACTTACCTCAGGGGCCGCAGTTTTAGGGTCTACAATGAGCAGTTCTTC,CASSPTYLRGRSFRVYNEQFF
.,TRBD1,TRBV14,15,TRBJ1-1,TGTGCCAGCAGCTCGCAGGGGGTTGAATACACTGAAGCTTTCTTT,CASSSQGVEYTEAFF
.,TRBD1,TRBV19,16,TRBJ2-5,TGTGCCAGTAGTGAACGGGACAGGGGCCGCGGGGAGACCCAGTACTTC,CASSERDRGRGETQYF
once,.,TRBV19,14,TRBJ1-1,TGTGCCAGTAAAGGCAGGGGACGATCCACTGAAGCTTTCTTT,CASKGRGRSTEAFF
once,.,TRBV5-1,15,TRBJ1-1,TGCGCCAGCAGCGTTAACGGGGGTGAGGCGACTGAAGCTTTCTTT,CASSVNGGEATEAFF
medium-sized,.,TRBV28,14,TRBJ2-7,TGTGCCAGCAGTCCCTCCAGGGGTTCGGGGGAGCAGTACTTC,CASSPSRGSGEQYF
few,TRBD1,TRBV5-1,14,TRBJ1-2,TGCGCCAGCAGCTCACCGGGACAGGGATTCGGCTACACCTTC,CASSSPGQGFGYTF